The sample holds many counts of the clone carrying this TCR beta chain. Its cognate antigen is unknown. This entry comes from a study of regulatory T cells in long-lasting Graves disease. General study findings and limits: The number of shared public clonotypes was higher in persistent patients (about 2,700) than new patients (966).

Time point of the sample: newly diagnosed GD, antithyroid drugs for less than 3 months. Extracted PBMC RNA gave rise to the TCR library. Under American Thyroid Association guidelines, Graves' disease was diagnosed. The CDR3 length is 14 residues. The germline gives CDR1 SNHLY, CDR2 FYNNEI. The germline V and J ends were trimmed by 1 base and 2 bases, with 9 bases remaining between them. Assembly of TCR beta libraries relied on iRepertoire HTBI primers together with Arm-PCR of CDR3 regions. MiXCR, run by TCRdb on the multiplex PCR reads, gives a single entry per CDR3 protein. The table records 350,000 to 400,000 distinct CDR3 sequences, about 17% of them present only once. These records were also assigned to another study, of T cells in Graves' hyperthyroidism and ophthalmopathy. Per that study: Most clonotypes expanded in the thyroid (above 0.001) were also present in blood.

The sample here was peripheral blood mononuclear cells (PBMCs), taken at new diagnosis, from a patient treated with antithyroid drugs. The origin of this receptor is a woman under 30 with Graves disease. The chain is built from TRBV2 and TRBJ2-7, with D maybe TRBD1 (5 bases). The CDR3 region has the DNA TGTGCCAGCAGTGAAGGCCGCAGGGCCTACGAGCAGTACTTC. The encoded protein is CASSEGRRAYEQYF.